These 15 T cell receptor beta chains were all obtained from the same sample, sequenced in a study of cytomegalovirus exposure and HLA in healthy donors. Both 60 Vbeta primers and 13 Jbeta primers went into the PCR. Generated by immunoSEQ multiplex PCR, the TCRdb table keeps only in-frame clones and is missing some. The sample comprises about 170,000 clones, about 80% of which are singletons, and 2% to 2.5% rests with the top ten. Specimen: PBMCs. The origin of the receptors is a woman between 45 and 65 years old in good health and CMV-seronegative.

V gene TRBV18 combines with J gene TRBJ2-7; TRBD1 matches at 9 bases. This CDR3 is 15 amino acids long. From germline, CDR1 is KGHSH and CDR2 LQKENI. J lost 3 bases, V lost 2 bases, and 5 bases had no gene match. The CDR3: CASSPTGTGIYEQYF. CDR3 nucleotides: TGTGCCAGCTCACCAACCGGGACAGGGATCTACGAGCAGTACTTC.

This clone was found a few times. The chain employs TRBV27 and TRBJ1-1; a possible D gene is TRBD1 (5 bases). The V and J ends lost 4 bases and 8 bases respectively, with 23 bases between them. Germline V gene sequence: CDR1 MNHEY, CDR2 SMNVEV (reference sequence). This CDR3 has 16 amino acids. In nucleotides, the CDR3 is TGTGCCAGCAGTTCAGACTTCCTAGGTCGGGGGGTAGAAGCTTTCTTT. This translates into CASSSDFLGRGVEAFF.

The chain recombines TRBV6-6 with TRBJ2-5, with TRBD1 as a possible D gene (6 bases). Germline V gene lookup returns CDR1 MNHNY and CDR2 SVGAGI (reference sequence). The CDR3 totals 15 residues. V lost 2 bases to trimming and J lost 2 bases, with 12 bases between them. The CDR3 spells CASSYPPQGQETQYF. CDR3 nucleotides: TGTGCCAGCAGTTACCCCCCGCAGGGGCAAGAGACCCAGTACTTC.

The CDR3 spells CASSLGHRGNQPQHF. As DNA, the CDR3 is TGTGCCAGCAGCTTGGGTCATCGGGGCAATCAGCCCCAGCATTTT. The chain joins TRBV5-5 to TRBJ1-5; D is uncertain. The CDR3 runs 15 residues. Germline CDR1 is SGHKS and CDR2 is YYEKEE (reference sequence). Trimming removed 0 bases at V and 2 bases at J, with 9 bases between.

The chain employs TRBV7-3 and TRBJ2-3; 11 positions match TRBD1. The germline V gene encodes CDR1 SGHTA and CDR2 FQGTGA. CDR3 length: 16 residues. V lost 5 bases, J lost 2 bases, and 6 bases stayed unmatched. In DNA, the CDR3 is TGTGCCAGCAGCCTGGGACAGGGGGTCCCCACAGATACGCAGTATTTT. This encodes CASSLGQGVPTDTQYF.

This clone was counted a few times. The CDR3 coding sequence is TGTGCCAGCAGTGAGGACAGTCATAGCGAAGCTTTCTTT. Its protein is CASSEDSHSEAFF. The chain couples TRBV6-1 to TRBJ1-1; tentative D call: TRBD1 (6 bases). The CDR3 length is 13 residues. V was trimmed by 3 bases and J by 8 bases, leaving 13 bases between them. Germline V gene lookup returns CDR1 MNHNS and CDR2 SASEGT.

This chain joins TRBV10-3 and TRBJ2-7; 8 nucleotides agree with TRBD2. The V and J ends lost 4 bases and 7 bases, in that order; junction bases with no gene match: 9. Germline CDR1 reads ENHRY; CDR2 reads SYGVKD. The CDR3 runs to 14 residues. DNA for the CDR3: TGTGCCATCAGTGGCACTCAGGTAGCGGGGGAGCAGTACTTC. Amino acid sequence: CAISGTQVAGEQYF.

The chain joins TRBV5-1 to TRBJ1-2; TRBD1 matches at 9 bases. Unmatched junction bases numbered 5, after V lost 4 bases and J lost 4 bases. The CDR3 contains 14 residues. CDR1 is SGHRS and CDR2 is YFSETQ in the germline V gene. The CDR3 nucleotides are TGCGCCAGCAGCCCGCAACAGGGGGCCTATGGCTACACCTTC. Translating it yields CASSPQQGAYGYTF.

This clone has only a few counts. The V and J genes are TRBV5-1 and TRBJ1-2, with D possibly matching TRBD1 (6 bases). The CDR3 consists of 12 residues. The germline CDR1 and CDR2 sequences are SGHRS and YFSETQ. Trimming removed 3 bases at V and 7 bases at J, with 10 bases between. The CDR3 DNA reads as TGCGCCAGCAGCTCGCAGGGGATTGGCTACACCTTC. Protein: CASSSQGIGYTF. Together with reference TRBV5-1 and TRBJ1-2, the CDR3 gives the full variable domain: KAGVTQTPRYLIKTRGQQVTLSCSPISGHRSVSWYQQTPGQGLQFLFEYFSETQRNKGNFPGRFSGRQFSNSRSEMNVSTLELGDSALYLCASSSQGIGYTFGSGTRLTVV.

The chain uses TRBV28 and TRBJ2-7; TRBD1 might be the D (7 bases). Germline CDR1 and CDR2: MDHEN and SYDVKM. This CDR3 comprises 14 residues. V was cut by 7 bases and J by 4 bases, with 17 bases left in between. CDR3 sequence: CASNRQGGMYEQYF. Here the CDR3 DNA reads TGTGCCAGCAATCGTCAGGGGGGCATGTACGAGCAGTACTTC.

J is TRBJ1-5 and V is TRBV7-8; TRBD1 agrees at 9 bases. Germline V lookup: CDR1 SGHVS, CDR2 FQNEAQ. V lost 5 bases to trimming and J lost 3 bases; unmatched junction nucleotides: 2. The CDR3 extends over 14 amino acids. The CDR3 spells CASSRTGDNQPQHF. In DNA, the CDR3 is TGTGCCAGCAGCCGGACAGGGGACAATCAGCCCCAGCATTTT.

CDR3 sequence (DNA): TGCGCCAGCAGCCAAGTGACAGGGTTGCCACATCTGGCCTACAATGAGCAGTTCTTC. Amino acids: CASSQVTGLPHLAYNEQFF. The chain recombines TRBV4-1 with TRBJ2-1; TRBD1 aligns across 7 bases. There are 19 residues in the CDR3. Germline loops: CDR1 MGHRA, CDR2 YSYEKL. V lost 1 base to trimming and J lost 2 bases; unmatched junction nucleotides: 14.

This clone was recorded a few times. The CDR3 DNA sequence: TGTGCCAGTAGTACCCTTCCACGAACGGGTGAGCAGTTCTTC. Protein product: CASSTLPRTGEQFF. The rearrangement joins TRBV19 to TRBJ2-1; D is undetermined. Trimming removed 4 bases at V and 9 bases at J, with 16 bases between. The V gene's germline CDR1 is LNHDA and CDR2 SQIVND (reference sequence). The CDR3 loop spans 14 amino acids. Full variable domain (remainder filled in from reference TRBV19 and TRBJ2-1): DGGITQSPKYLFRKEGQNVTLSCEQNLNHDAMYWYRQDPGQGLRLIYYSQIVNDFQKGDIAEGYSVSREKKESFPLTVTSAQKNPTAFYLCASSTLPRTGEQFFGPGTRLTVL.

V gene TRBV6-5 combines with J gene TRBJ2-7; D remains unclear. Trimming removed 5 bases at V and 0 bases at J, with 11 bases between. Germline lookup yields CDR1 MNHEY and CDR2 SVGAGI. CDR3 length equals 14 residues. CDR3 bases: TGTGCCAGCAGTCTCGGTTCGTCCTCCTACGAGCAGTACTTC. It specifies CASSLGSSSYEQYF.

J is TRBJ2-7 and V is TRBV7-8, with D perhaps TRBD1 (6 bases). V shed 5 bases and J shed 5 bases, with 13 bases lying between them. Germline CDR1 is SGHVS and CDR2 is FQNEAQ. The CDR3 extends over 13 amino acids. CDR3 coding DNA: TGTGCCAGCAGCCCCAGACAGGTCGACGAGCAGTACTTC. Protein sequence: CASSPRQVDEQYF.